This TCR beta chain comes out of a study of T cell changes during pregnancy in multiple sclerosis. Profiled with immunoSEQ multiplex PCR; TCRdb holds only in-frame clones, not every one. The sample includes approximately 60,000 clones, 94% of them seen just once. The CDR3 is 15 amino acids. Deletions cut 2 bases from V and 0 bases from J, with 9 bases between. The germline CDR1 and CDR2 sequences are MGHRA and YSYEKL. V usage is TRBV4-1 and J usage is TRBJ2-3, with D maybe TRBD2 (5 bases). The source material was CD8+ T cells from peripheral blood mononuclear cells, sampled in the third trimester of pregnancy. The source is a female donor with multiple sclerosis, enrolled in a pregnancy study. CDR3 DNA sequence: TGCGCCAGCAGCCAATCGTCGGGAAGCACAGATACGCAGTATTTT. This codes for CASSQSSGSTDTQYF.